This TCR beta chain was found in a study of T-cell reconstitution after alpha-beta-depleted transplantation in children. Findings of the study overall: Recipient T cells and thymic progenitors that survived were the source of the high TCRbeta diversity seen at day 60 in some patients. When one year had passed after transplant, most T-cell counts and diversity came from newly produced T cells. It was reported that alpha-beta T cells came from several hundred expanded graft clones (about two months after transplant).

In its sample, this clonotype was seen a few times. The antigen is undetermined. TCRbeta library construction was performed incorporating unique molecular identifiers. One entry per CDR3 protein, called by TCRdb with MiXCR from the PCR reads. The repertoire holds about 980,000 distinct CDR3 sequences, roughly 29% seen once, with more than 25% in the top ten. The receptor was isolated from a boy in the first two years of life who had a stem cell transplant for SCID, so the T cells may come from the graft donor. The sequences come from PBMCs, mostly from graft donor cells, collected 360 days after TCRalphabeta/CD19-depleted stem cell transplant.

The CDR3 bases are TGTGCCAGCAGTTACTCAGGGGCAGGGAAGAATGAGCAGTTCTTC. Translating gives CASSYSGAGKNEQFF. The V gene is TRBV6-5, the J gene TRBJ2-1, with TRBD1 as a possible D gene (5 bases). This CDR3 has 15 amino acids. Trimming shortened V by 0 bases and J by 7 bases, and 13 bases separated the two germline ends. Germline V lookup: CDR1 MNHEY, CDR2 SVGAGI.